This entry is about one T cell receptor beta chain. Trimming removed 2 bases from V and 5 bases from J, with 12 bases in between. CDR1 and CDR2 (germline): SEHNR, FQNEAQ (reference sequence). The CDR3 extends over 15 amino acids. In the study's own analysis: Using reference gene primer amplification, nucleated cell counts were estimated. The protocol was immunoSEQ multiplex PCR, while the TCRdb copy is restricted to in-frame clones and leaves out a portion. The DNA gave D and trimming, while V, J and clone size come from that table. Among 150,000 to 170,000 clones listed, under 95% were seen once. The data derive from a study of blood T cell repertoires in COVID-19. For the study at large: The United States, Italy and Spain provided the acute and convalescent COVID-19 samples. PBMCs, B-cell-depleted T cells, or T cells provided the cDNA or gDNA that made up the material.

The TCR was taken from a man in his fifties with acute or convalescent COVID-19. The specimen sequenced was peripheral blood. The rearrangement links TRBV7-9 to TRBJ1-4; perhaps TRBD1 as D (6 bases). The CDR3 DNA sequence: TGTGCCAGCAGCTTAATTGGGGGCCTCAATGAAAAACTGTTTTTT. Its protein is CASSLIGGLNEKLFF.